This T cell receptor (beta chain) is drawn from a study of CD8 T cells in Susac syndrome. When the RNA was reverse transcribed, random hexamers were used with an input of roughly 0.45 to 1 ug. TCRdb used MiXCR to reprocess the immunoSEQ multiplex PCR reads, holding one entry per CDR3 protein. Of approximately 280,000 distinct CDR3 sequences listed, 70% to 90% are singletons. On this clonotype itself: Antigen: not known.

This CDR3 is built from 14 residues. Germline V lookup: CDR1 MGHRA, CDR2 YSYEKL. The V end lost 1 base, the J end lost 10 bases, and 14 bases lay between the germline ends. Points from the study as a whole: As the study acknowledged, the number of individuals who were part of its TCR sequencing and HLA analysis was relatively small.

The sequenced sample consisted of CD8+ T cells from PBMCs. This clonotype was sampled from a human donor with multiple sclerosis. The chain carries TRBV4-1 and TRBJ2-1; TRBD2 is a possible D gene (5 bases). The CDR3: CASSQVPSREEQFF. DNA of the CDR3: TGCGCCAGCAGCCAAGTCCCCTCGAGGGAGGAGCAGTTCTTC.